One sample yielded the 22 T cell receptor beta chains listed below, sequenced in a study of regulatory T cells in long-lasting Graves disease. CDR3-region Arm-PCR and iRepertoire HTBI primers produced the TCR beta libraries. In TCRdb, the multiplex PCR reads were re-called with MiXCR into one record per CDR3 protein. Of some 420,000 distinct CDR3 sequences listed, roughly 22% were seen once; the top ten hold around 14%. Sample time point: persistent/refractory GD, antithyroid drugs over 5 years with positive TRAb. The TCR library was made from RNA that had been extracted from PBMCs in TRIzol. Sample: peripheral blood mononuclear cells (PBMCs), taken when the disease was refractory, from a patient treated with antithyroid drugs. The receptors were gathered from a female donor with Graves disease.

Comments on this clonotype: Since a far larger clone is one base different, this is likely a read error. V gene TRBV15 combines with J gene TRBJ2-7; D is perhaps TRBD1 (6 bases). The CDR3 contains 16 residues. Germline CDR1 is LNHNV and CDR2 is YYDKDF (reference sequence). Between the trimmed V and J ends, which lost 10 bases and 3 bases, there was a span of 25 bases. CDR3 amino acids: CASTLGASGLIYEQYF. As DNA, the CDR3 is TGTGCCAGCACCCTGGGGGCGTCAGGTTTAATCTACGAGCAGTACTTC.

This clonotype was counted ten times or more. The gene calls are TRBV27 and TRBJ2-7, with 9 bases that match TRBD1. V lost 5 bases to trimming and J lost 6 bases; unmatched junction nucleotides: 8. CDR1 MNHEY and CDR2 SMNVEV come from the germline V gene (reference sequence). This CDR3 has 14 residues. The CDR3 nucleotides read TGTGCCAGCAGTCTGGGACAGGGAAGGTCCGAGCAGTACTTC. The encoded protein is CASSLGQGRSEQYF.

This clonotype was seen a few times. The genes are TRBV5-5 and TRBJ2-5, with D possibly TRBD1 on 5 matching bases. Looked up from germline, CDR1 is SGHKS and CDR2 is YYEKEE (reference sequence). Trimming took off 1 base at V and 2 bases at J, with 12 bases between the two ends. This CDR3 spans 15 amino acids. In DNA, the CDR3 is TGTGCCAGCAGCTTGTATGCAGACAGTCAAGAGACCCAGTACTTC. This sequence encodes CASSLYADSQETQYF.

This clonotype was counted only a few times. The junction does not match germline at one end; this may be a read error. The chain combines TRBV28 with TRBJ2-7; TRBD2 matches 8 bases. Per the germline V gene, CDR1 is MDHEN and CDR2 is SYDVKM. This CDR3 has 12 amino acids. In DNA form, the CDR3 reads TGTGCCAGCAGCAACCTACTAGCGGAGGCCCGCTTC. It specifies CASSNLLAEARF.

The rearrangement joins TRBV20-1 to TRBJ2-3, with D tentatively TRBD2 (6 bases). The CDR3 sequence is 17 residues long. From germline, CDR1 is DFQATT and CDR2 SNEGSKA (reference sequence). V was cut by 1 base and J by 2 bases, with 19 bases left in between. CDR3 coding DNA: TGCAGTGCTAGAGGAGGCGGAGGGTGGCCCCTCACAGATACGCAGTATTTT. Protein: CSARGGGGWPLTDTQYF.

This clonotype occurred many times. The V call is TRBV28, the J call TRBJ2-7, with D uncertain. V was cut by 4 bases and J by 3 bases, with 10 bases left in between. This CDR3 comprises 13 residues. Germline V CDR1 and CDR2: MDHEN, SYDVKM. In nucleotides, the CDR3 is TGTGCCAGCAGTTCCTCCCCGGGCTACGAGCAGTACTTC. This sequence encodes CASSSSPGYEQYF.

V usage is TRBV30 and J usage is TRBJ1-4; D may be TRBD1 (5 bases). Germline CDR1 and CDR2: GTSNPN and SVGIG (reference sequence). CDR3 length: 11 residues. The CDR3 bases are TGTGCGACAGAATTTGCCGAAAAACTGTTTTTT. Its translation: CATEFAEKLFF.

This rearrangement joins TRBV5-1 to TRBJ1-1; possibly TRBD1 for D (5 bases). CDR3 length: 16 amino acids. Germline CDR1 reads SGHRS; CDR2 reads YFSETQ. Trimming left V 7 bases short and J 1 base short, with 20 bases between. The CDR3 DNA is TGCGCCAGCGTCGTTACGGCGGGACGTACGAACACTGAAGCTTTCTTT. It encodes CASVVTAGRTNTEAFF. Together with reference TRBV5-1 and TRBJ1-1, the CDR3 gives the full variable domain: KAGVTQTPRYLIKTRGQQVTLSCSPISGHRSVSWYQQTPGQGLQFLFEYFSETQRNKGNFPGRFSGRQFSNSRSEMNVSTLELGDSALYLCASVVTAGRTNTEAFFGQGTRLTVV.

The sample holds a few counts of this clonotype. The CDR3 sequence: CASRTRGQGSDTQYF. The CDR3 DNA follows: TGTGCCAGCAGAACCAGGGGACAGGGGAGCGATACGCAGTATTTT. This sequence joins TRBV28 and TRBJ2-3; TRBD1 agrees at 10 bases. Germline V gene sequence: CDR1 MDHEN, CDR2 SYDVKM. Unmatched junction bases numbered 9, after V lost 6 bases and J lost 6 bases. The CDR3 covers 15 residues.

This clonotype has a count of ten or more. As DNA, the CDR3 is TGTGCCAGCAGTCCAACAGGGTGGGGTGGCAATCAGCCCCAGCATTTT. Encoded protein: CASSPTGWGGNQPQHF. The gene calls are TRBV28 and TRBJ1-5; maybe TRBD1 (6 bases). The CDR3 consists of 16 residues. Germline V lookup: CDR1 MDHEN, CDR2 SYDVKM. The ends were cut back, 5 bases at V and 2 bases at J, with 16 bases in the middle.

The chain combines TRBV19 with TRBJ2-2; D ambiguous. In germline, CDR1 is LNHDA, CDR2 SQIVND (reference sequence). Trimming cost V 9 bases and J 5 bases, with 10 bases left between them. The CDR3 is made up of 12 amino acids. CDR3 nucleotide sequence: TGTGCCAGCCCCTCCCAAACCGGGGAGCTGTTTTTT. As protein: CASPSQTGELFF.

The chain carries TRBV7-9 and TRBJ1-2, with D possibly TRBD1 on 5 matching bases. This CDR3 is built from 13 residues. Trimming cost V 4 bases and J 7 bases, with 13 bases left between them. CDR1 and CDR2 (germline): SEHNR, FQNEAQ (reference sequence). CDR3 residues: CASSWPPGLGYTF. CDR3 in DNA: TGTGCCAGCAGCTGGCCCCCAGGGCTTGGCTACACCTTC.

A remark on this clonotype: A much larger clone lies one base from this, so it may be a read error. The chain links TRBV3-1 to TRBJ2-7; D is unclear. With 7 bases removed from V and 5 bases from J, the gap between germline ends came to 12 bases. Germline CDR1 is LGHDT and CDR2 is YNNKEL (reference sequence). The CDR3 sequence is 12 residues long. CDR3 sequence (DNA): TGTGCCAGCAACCCAAAAGGGAACGAGCAGTACTTC. Residues: CASNPKGNEQYF.

This clonotype was recorded many times. V is TRBV11-2 and J is TRBJ2-7; D may match TRBD1 or TRBD2 (6 bases each). The CDR3 runs 12 residues. V was trimmed by 7 bases and J by 4 bases, leaving 11 bases between them. Germline V gene sequence: CDR1 SGHAT, CDR2 FQNNGV. The CDR3: CASTRGPYEQYF. Here the CDR3 DNA reads TGTGCCAGCACCCGGGGGCCATACGAGCAGTACTTC.

This clonotype was counted at least ten times. The chain is built from TRBV6-1 and TRBJ2-7; TRBD2 agrees at 7 bases. The J segment lost 1 base and the V segment lost 8 bases, leaving 5 bases of the junction unmatched. CDR1 and CDR2 from the germline V gene are MNHNS and SASEGT. The CDR3 is 13 amino acids. CDR3: CASRASGSYEQYF. The DNA of the CDR3 is TGTGCCAGCCGGGCTAGCGGTTCCTACGAGCAGTACTTC.

This clonotype has a count of ten or more. The genes are TRBV28 and TRBJ2-7; D remains ambiguous. The CDR3 has 13 residues. In germline, CDR1 is MDHEN, CDR2 SYDVKM. V lost 2 bases and J 3 bases, leaving 8 bases between the germline ends. The CDR3 loop is CASSLGVLYEQYF. For the CDR3, the DNA is TGTGCCAGCAGTTTAGGGGTTCTCTACGAGCAGTACTTC.

This clonotype was seen only a few times. This sequence joins TRBV7-2 and TRBJ2-7, with D unclear. The V end was cut by 1 base, the J end by 4 bases, with 5 bases between. The CDR3 is made up of 12 amino acids. The germline CDR1 and CDR2 sequences are SGHTA and FQGNSA. Here the CDR3 DNA reads TGTGCCAGCAGCTTAGTACGGTACGAGCAGTACTTC. As protein: CASSLVRYEQYF.

The chain links TRBV6-1 to TRBJ2-7; the D gene is possibly TRBD2 (7 bases). Trimming left V 7 bases short and J 4 bases short, with 14 bases between. Germline loops: CDR1 MNHNS, CDR2 SASEGT. The CDR3 loop spans 13 amino acids. The CDR3 DNA reads as TGTGCCAGCACCTCCGGGGGGCAGTACGAGCAGTACTTC. Protein product: CASTSGGQYEQYF.

V and J are TRBV3-1 and TRBJ2-7; D is perhaps TRBD1 or TRBD2 (6 bases each). Germline V gene data show CDR1 as LGHDT and CDR2 as YNNKEL (reference sequence). This CDR3 comprises 15 residues. Trimming left V 4 bases short and J 6 bases short, with 19 bases between. For the CDR3, the DNA is TGTGCCAGCAGCCCACCGGGGGTCACGACAGGCGAGCAGTACTTC. It yields the protein CASSPPGVTTGEQYF.

The rearrangement links TRBV10-3 to TRBJ1-5; D might be TRBD1 (5 bases). CDR1 and CDR2 from the germline V gene are ENHRY and SYGVKD. V gave up 3 bases and J gave up 3 bases, with 12 bases separating them. The CDR3 spans 15 residues. In DNA form, the CDR3 reads TGTGCCATCAGTGACGGGGGGAACGACAATCAGCCCCAGCATTTT. Translated: CAISDGGNDNQPQHF.

There are many counts of this clonotype. The CDR3 nucleotides are TGTGCCAGCAACCTAGGGGGCTTGGCTAATGAAAAACTGTTTTTT. Its translation: CASNLGGLANEKLFF. The V call is TRBV12-3 or TRBV12-4, the J call TRBJ1-4; 7 bases map to TRBD1. The V gene end was trimmed by 7 bases and the J gene end by 3 bases; junction bases not matched to a gene: 8. The CDR3 extends over 15 amino acids.

This clonotype was counted at least ten times. This chain joins TRBV7-2 and TRBJ1-6, with D hard to call. This CDR3 has 14 amino acids. The germline V gene encodes CDR1 SGHTA and CDR2 FQGNSA. The V and J ends lost 2 bases and 5 bases respectively, with 7 bases between them. This CDR3 is CASSLRGNNSPLHF. The DNA for the CDR3 is TGTGCCAGCAGCTTACGGGGAAATAATTCACCCCTCCACTTT.